This TCR beta chain was found in a study of blood T cell repertoires in COVID-19. Overall study context: Donors in the United States, Italy and Spain gave samples during acute or convalescent COVID-19.

Some clones are missing from TCRdb's copy, which holds only in-frame ones; the method was immunoSEQ multiplex PCR. Here the sample spans about 250,000 clones, approximately 84% being singletons. V dropped 3 bases and J dropped 2 bases, with 6 bases sitting between them. Germline V gives CDR1 SGDLS, CDR2 YYNGEE. CDR3 length: 13 amino acids. The TCR comes from a man aged 40-50 years who had recovered from COVID-19. The sequenced sample consisted of PBMCs or T cells enriched from blood (not recorded which). The chain recombines TRBV9 with TRBJ1-5, with D hard to call. CDR3 nucleotide sequence: TGTGCCAGCAGCGATGGAGGCAATCAGCCCCAGCATTTT. It translates to CASSDGGNQPQHF.